What follows is one T cell receptor beta chain and its context. The specificity of this receptor is unknown. No base quality values were provided; no much bigger clone lies one nucleotide off. The QIAGEN blood and tissue kit was used to extract genomic DNA from sorted cells, and the DNA was quantified on a NanoDrop 1000. The immunoSEQ platform deep sequenced and quantified TCR alpha and beta chains by multiplex PCR of genomic DNA. The published analysis was carried out like this. IMGT gene and region definitions were used for annotation of the TCR sequences. Out-of-frame rearrangements were taken as a proxy for the preselection repertoire and were compared with in-frame clonotypes. Repertoire size was estimated with the iCHAO1 estimator supplied with the immunoSEQ platform. A Gini index, which is based on the Lorenz curve, was applied to in-frame amino acid clonotypes to measure clonal inequality. Shared clonotypes were counted with the intersect function of the R package tcR, and similarity was scored with the Jaccard index. The R prcomp function was used without normalization to run principal component analysis of V, J and V-J usage frequencies. TCRdb limited this immuneACCESS table to in-frame rearrangements with V and J called. A share of clones is missing; checked studies link under half to unresolved V genes, and the rest is unexplained. Clone size and the V and J calls come from that table; the DNA yielded D and trimming. The sample has more than 60,000 clones on record, under 95% of them singletons. The leading ten clones occupy more than 0.13% of the sample.

The sample is drawn from a study of human versus mouse CDR3 diversity and MHC coevolution listed by TCRdb under 2017. In the study overall: The immunoSEQ assay was reported to detect one in 200,000 T cells and to minimize amplification bias from multiplex PCR. Across mouse and human samples, each sample had between about 0.6 x 10^7 and 1.6 x 10^7 valid reads. Repertoires of human naive CD4 T cells were used as a reference for TCR selection on multiple MHC II alleles and were compared against human-TCR-locus transgenic mice carrying single MHC II. The human cohort comprised three healthy volunteer blood donors, one aged 30 to 39, one aged 40 to 49 and one aged 60 to 69 at collection. Overall study outcomes, separate from this receptor: Repertoire diversity was not considered directly comparable between humans and mice because human T cells were selected on a handful of MHC II alleles. Among all the groups compared, the lowest clonal inequality scores came from most of the three human donors. On average, more CDR3 deletions and insertions were observed in humans than in mice, indicating greater exonuclease and TdT activity. The largest TCR beta repertoire according to iCHAO1 estimates belonged to humans, at 1.6 million or so clonotypes, a result attributed likely to selection by multiple MHC II molecules.

The germline V gene (reference sequence) supplies CDR1 SEHNR and CDR2 FQNEAQ. A distance of 12 bases separates the germline ends of V and J, which lose 5 bases and 7 bases respectively. Counted from cysteine to phenylalanine, this CDR3 has 13 amino acids. The read is trimmed to its CDR3 DNA, 39 bases read in frame from base 1. Naive CD4 T cells, defined as CD45RO-negative and CD62L-positive, were isolated from PBMCs by fluorescence-activated cell sorting. Around 53 ml of fresh peripheral blood was collected from each donor, and PBMCs were isolated by Ficoll density centrifugation. All samples were sorted on a FACSAria III instrument and reached purity above 85%.

The material sequenced was naive CD4+ T cells from blood. The cell subset or site tag for this specimen amounts to: CD45RO-negative CD62L-positive naive CD4 T cells. This receptor chain uses TRBV7-9 and TRBJ2-1; tentative D gene TRBD2, with 5 bases matching. This receptor was taken from a person aged 25 to 69 in good health. Here is the DNA: TGTGCCAGCAGCCGTGAGGGTTGGAATGAGCAGTTCTTC. Its coded protein is CASSREGWNEQFF.